This TCR beta chain was observed in a study of monozygotic twins with inflammatory bowel disease. Findings and caveats of the study: Differing immunosuppressive treatments may have added variability to patient repertoires. Between concordant and discordant twins, repertoire similarity failed to differ, a result that limited power may explain. No distinction between different T cell subtypes was possible.

The CDR3 runs 12 residues. Germline V gene data show CDR1 as DFQATT and CDR2 as SNEGSKA (reference sequence). For each CDR3 protein, TCRdb gives one entry from its re-call of the 5' RACE reads, without DNA. The data show around 450,000 distinct CDR3 sequences, and the top ten clones hold 2% to 2.5%. Turning to this clonotype: Antigen specificity is unknown.

This sequence was found in a human donor with ulcerative colitis or Crohn's disease, or a healthy co-twin of an affected twin (not recorded which). Sequencing input: blood. This sequence joins TRBV20-1 and TRBJ1-2; TCRdb's D call, TRBD1, is unchecked because there is no DNA. The CDR3 loop reads CSATQGAYGYTF.